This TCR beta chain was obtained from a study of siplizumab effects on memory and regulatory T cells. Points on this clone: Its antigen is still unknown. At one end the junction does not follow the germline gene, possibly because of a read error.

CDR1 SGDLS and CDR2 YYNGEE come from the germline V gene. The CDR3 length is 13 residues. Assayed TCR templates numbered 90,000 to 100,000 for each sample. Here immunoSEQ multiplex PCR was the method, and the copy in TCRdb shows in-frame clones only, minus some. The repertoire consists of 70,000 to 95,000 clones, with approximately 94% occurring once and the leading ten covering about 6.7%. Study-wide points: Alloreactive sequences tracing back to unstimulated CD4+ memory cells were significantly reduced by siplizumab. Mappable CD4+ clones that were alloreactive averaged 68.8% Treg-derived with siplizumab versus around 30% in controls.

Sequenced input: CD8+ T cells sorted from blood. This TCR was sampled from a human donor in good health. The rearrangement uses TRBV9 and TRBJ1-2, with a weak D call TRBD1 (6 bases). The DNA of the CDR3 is TGTACCAGCAGCGTAGGACAGTTCTATGGCTACACCTTC. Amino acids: CTSSVGQFYGYTF.